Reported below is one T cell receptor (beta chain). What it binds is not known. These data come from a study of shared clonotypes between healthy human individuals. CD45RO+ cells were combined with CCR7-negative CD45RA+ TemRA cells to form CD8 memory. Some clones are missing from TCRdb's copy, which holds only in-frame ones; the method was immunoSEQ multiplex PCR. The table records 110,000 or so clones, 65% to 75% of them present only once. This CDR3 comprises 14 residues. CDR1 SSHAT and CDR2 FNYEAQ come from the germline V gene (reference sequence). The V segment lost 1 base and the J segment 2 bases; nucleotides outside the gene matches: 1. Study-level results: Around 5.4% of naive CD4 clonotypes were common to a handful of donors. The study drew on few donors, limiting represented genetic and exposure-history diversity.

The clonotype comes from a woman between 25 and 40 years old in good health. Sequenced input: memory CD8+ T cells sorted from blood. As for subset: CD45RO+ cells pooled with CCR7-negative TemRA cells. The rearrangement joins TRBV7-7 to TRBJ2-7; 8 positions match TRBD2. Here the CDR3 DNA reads TGTGCCAGCAGCTTAGGGCGGGGGGCCTACGAGCAGTACTTC. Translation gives CASSLGRGAYEQYF.